The clone carrying this T cell receptor beta chain was detected a few times. The CDR3 is 16 amino acids. The V gene end was trimmed by 5 bases and the J gene end by 4 bases; junction bases not matched to a gene: 8. This sample is part of a study of T-cell memory formation after mild COVID-19. Each CDR3 protein gets one entry after TCRdb re-called the 5' RACE reads with MiXCR. The repertoire holds fewer than 350,000 distinct CDR3 sequences, with around 15% as singletons. The chain links TRBV12-3 or TRBV12-4 to TRBJ2-1; TRBD1 aligns across 10 bases. The specimen was PBMCs or a T cell subset sorted from them (not recorded which). This clonotype was sampled from a man between 18 and 35 years old who had mild COVID-19 (a few samples of this study predate the infection). Cell type and time point are not known. The CDR3 nucleotides are TGTGCCAGCAGTACCGGCGGGACAGGGGAATACAATGAGCAGTTCTTC. This encodes CASSTGGTGEYNEQFF.